This T cell receptor (beta chain) was sequenced in a study of response to subunit inactivated influenza vaccine. Study-level findings and limits: Only a handful of new T cells, the authors suggested, are recruited with each seasonal influenza vaccination.

Regarding this clonotype: Its antigen is not identified.

TCRdb ran MiXCR on the RT-PCR reads and lists one entry per CDR3 protein. The sample contains 650,000 to 800,000 distinct CDR3 sequences, approximately 15% of which appear only once. The trim removed 7 bases at V and 5 bases at J, leaving 15 bases unmatched. The CDR3 is 16 amino acids. Germline V gene lookup returns CDR1 MNHEY and CDR2 SVGEGT. The V and J genes are TRBV6-2 or TRBV6-3 and TRBJ2-5, with 8 bases aligning to TRBD2. The sequence came from a man aged 50-59 years who received an inactivated influenza vaccine. The sample in question was PBMCs from blood, obtained around two weeks before vaccination. CDR3 sequence: CASTYPGSGSGETQYF. The DNA for the CDR3 is TGTGCCAGCACGTACCCCGGGAGCGGGAGTGGTGAGACCCAGTACTTC.